The text below deals with one T cell receptor beta chain. Its antigen is not identified. The sample is drawn from a study of shared clonotypes between healthy human individuals. Overall study results and limits: Tissues were not sampled, only blood, and their repertoires likely differ. Generation of non-shared clonotypes was less probable than generation of clonotypes shared by all four donors.

The V gene lost 6 bases and the J gene lost 2 bases, with 18 bases spanning the gap. The CDR3 has 15 amino acids. CDR1 is SGHRS and CDR2 is YFSETQ in the germline V gene. Researchers ran the assay at a deep level. Study processing details: From ImmunoSEQ came sequences covering only the junction and carrying no quality scores, so filtering differed. TCRdb's table, derived via immunoSEQ multiplex PCR, lists solely in-frame clones and lacks some. V and J calls and clone size are as listed in that table; D and trimming were resolved from the DNA. Of some 1.4 million clones in the sample, approximately 96% were seen once.

The rearrangement links TRBV5-1 to TRBJ2-7; tentatively, D is TRBD1 (6 bases). This TCR was recovered from a man under 40 in good health. Sequencing was carried out using naive CD4+ T cells sorted from blood. The subset was: CD45RA+ positively selected. The CDR3 DNA sequence: TGCGCCAGCAAAGTCTCCCTGGGACAAGCCTACGAGCAGTACTTC. As protein: CASKVSLGQAYEQYF.